Each of the 15 T cell receptor beta chains below was sequenced from the same sample in a study of beta chain features in type 1 diabetes. The whole isolated RNA underwent reverse transcription, so sequencing captured expressed TCRB transcripts. Assay: immunoSEQ multiplex PCR; the TCRdb copy retains only in-frame clones and omits some. The data show 150,000 or so clones, roughly 9% seen once. The specimen was central memory CD4+ T cells from blood. All receptors come from a woman aged 18 to 35 in good health.

This clone was counted between two and nine times. CDR3 protein: CASRVAGGYPGELFF. The CDR3 nucleotides read TGTGCCAGCAGGGTAGCGGGAGGGTACCCCGGGGAGCTGTTTTTT. The chain recombines TRBV25-1 with TRBJ2-2; TRBD2 matches at 11 bases. With 6 bases clipped from V and 6 bases from J, the junction kept 6 bases outside the gene matches. This CDR3 is built from 15 residues. The V gene's germline CDR1 is MGHDK and CDR2 SYGVNS. The full variable domain, with the rest looked up from reference TRBV25-1 and TRBJ2-2, is EADIYQTPRYLVIGTGKKITLECSQTMGHDKMYWYQQDPGMELHLIHYSYGVNSTEKGDLSSESTVSRIRTEHFPLTLESARPSHTSQYLCASRVAGGYPGELFFGEGSRLTVL.

The chain has TRBV5-1 and TRBJ2-7; 7 nucleotides line up with TRBD1. The V and J ends lost 6 bases and 3 bases, in that order; junction bases with no gene match: 9. CDR3 length: 14 amino acids. CDR1 and CDR2 (germline): SGHRS, YFSETQ. The chain's CDR3 is CASKPQGSNYEQYF. CDR3 in DNA: TGCGCCAGCAAACCACAGGGGAGTAACTACGAGCAGTACTTC.

The chain links TRBV18 to TRBJ1-5, with D unclear. V was cut by 6 bases and J by 1 base, with 7 bases left in between. This CDR3 comprises 13 residues. Per germline, CDR1 KGHSH and CDR2 LQKENI. The CDR3 spells CASSLASNQPQHF. As DNA, the CDR3 is TGTGCCAGCTCCTTGGCCAGCAATCAGCCCCAGCATTTT.

The V gene is TRBV19, the J gene TRBJ2-7; perhaps TRBD2 as D (5 bases). The ends were cut back, 5 bases at V and 6 bases at J, with 14 bases in the middle. CDR1 is LNHDA, CDR2 SQIVND, per germline (reference sequence). The CDR3 runs 13 residues. The CDR3 region is CASSVSFGSEQYF. DNA for the CDR3: TGTGCCAGTAGTGTTTCGTTTGGGAGCGAGCAGTACTTC.

The rearrangement joins TRBV19 to TRBJ2-7, with a weak D call TRBD1 (6 bases). The V gene's germline CDR1 is LNHDA and CDR2 SQIVND (reference sequence). Trimming cost V 5 bases and J 1 base, with 12 bases left between them. The CDR3 is 14 amino acids. CDR3 nucleotide sequence: TGTGCCAGTAGTCTTCAGGACAGATCCTACGAGCAGTACTTC. It codes for CASSLQDRSYEQYF.

The V call is TRBV30, the J call TRBJ2-7, with 7 positions matching TRBD1. From germline, CDR1 is GTSNPN and CDR2 SVGIG (reference sequence). The CDR3 has 15 residues. V shed 1 base, J shed 7 bases, and the junction held 13 bases outside the gene matches. CDR3: CAWSAVTGSMGEQYF. CDR3 sequence (DNA): TGTGCCTGGAGTGCCGTGACAGGGTCGATGGGGGAGCAGTACTTC.

This clone was observed a handful of times. The chain joins TRBV13 to TRBJ2-5, with D unresolved. Trimming took 3 bases from V and 4 from J, leaving 12 bases between them. Germline V CDR1 and CDR2: PRHDT, FYEKMQ (reference sequence). The CDR3 spans 14 residues. Here the CDR3 DNA reads TGTGCCAGCAGCTTCCAAGGAGCGCTAGAGACCCAGTACTTC. Translation: CASSFQGALETQYF.

In its sample, this clone was seen many times. The chain carries TRBV14 and TRBJ2-1; D not certain. The V gene's germline CDR1 is SGHDN and CDR2 FVKESK. This CDR3 spans 13 amino acids. Deletions cut 4 bases from V and 7 bases from J, with 11 bases between. Here the CDR3 reads CASSPSPVNEQFF. CDR3 DNA: TGTGCCAGCAGCCCGTCCCCCGTAAATGAGCAGTTCTTC. The full variable domain, in which reference TRBV14 and TRBJ2-1 provide the parts outside the CDR3, is EAGVTQFPSHSVIEKGQTVTLRCDPISGHDNLYWYRRVMGKEIKFLLHFVKESKQDESGMPNNRFLAERTGGTYSTLKVQPAELEDSGVYFCASSPSPVNEQFFGPGTRLTVL.

In nucleotides, the CDR3 is TGTGCCAGTAGTATAAGAGCGGGGCGCGGGGAGACCCAGTACTTC. Translation gives CASSIRAGRGETQYF. The V call is TRBV19, the J call TRBJ2-5, with TRBD2 matching over 7 bases. Looked up from germline, CDR1 is LNHDA and CDR2 is SQIVND (reference sequence). This CDR3 has 15 residues. V shed 2 bases and J 5 bases; nucleotides not matched to a gene: 8.

This chain links TRBV6-6 with TRBJ2-4; perhaps TRBD1 as D (5 bases). The V end was cut by 7 bases, the J end by 13 bases, with 17 bases between. Germline lookup yields CDR1 MNHNY and CDR2 SVGAGI (reference sequence). This CDR3 is 12 amino acids long. The CDR3 DNA reads TGTGCCAGCATCTCGCAGGGAAGGGTACAGTACTTC. This gives the protein CASISQGRVQYF.

This clone was counted only a few times. The V and J genes are TRBV7-9 and TRBJ1-3; D is unresolved. Deletions cut 10 bases from V and 2 bases from J, with 9 bases between. Germline-derived CDR1 and CDR2 are SEHNR and FQNEAQ (reference sequence). This CDR3 region has 12 residues. The CDR3 region has the DNA TGTGCCACGGGGAGGACTGGAAACACCATATATTTT. Translating gives CATGRTGNTIYF.

This clone was detected a few times. The CDR3 is CAWRLAASTDTQYF. The DNA for the CDR3 is TGTGCCTGGAGACTAGCAGCTAGCACAGATACGCAGTATTTT. This rearrangement joins TRBV30 to TRBJ2-3; TRBD2 might be the D (6 bases). The V and J ends lost 3 bases and 0 bases respectively, with 10 bases between them. The CDR3 length is 14 residues. Germline-derived CDR1 and CDR2 are GTSNPN and SVGIG (reference sequence).

This clone was found a few times. The chain employs TRBV5-1 and TRBJ2-1, with 9 bases fitting TRBD1. Germline V gene data show CDR1 as SGHRS and CDR2 as YFSETQ. Losses at the gene ends were 0 bases for V and 3 bases for J; bases not matched to a gene: 4. The CDR3 totals 16 residues. CDR3 DNA: TGCGCCAGCAGCTTGGTGGACAGGGGAGGCTACAATGAGCAGTTCTTC. This sequence encodes CASSLVDRGGYNEQFF.

This clone has more than one count but fewer than ten. The genes are TRBV4-1 and TRBJ1-1, with a possible D match to TRBD1 (6 bases). The CDR3 extends over 16 amino acids. CDR1 MGHRA and CDR2 YSYEKL come from the germline V gene. Trimming took off 0 bases at V and 1 base at J, with 12 bases between the two ends. The CDR3 here is CASSQEGVGGNTEAFF. The CDR3 DNA follows: TGCGCCAGCAGCCAAGAGGGGGTAGGGGGGAACACTGAAGCTTTCTTT.

The chain couples TRBV5-1 to TRBJ2-5, with a possible D match to TRBD2 (6 bases). The CDR3 extends over 15 amino acids. Germline CDR1 and CDR2: SGHRS and YFSETQ. Trimming left V 2 bases short and J 4 bases short, with 15 bases between. CDR3 residues: CASSLDRKAGETQYF. The CDR3 coding sequence is TGCGCCAGCAGCTTAGACCGGAAAGCGGGAGAGACCCAGTACTTC. The full variable domain, completed using reference TRBV5-1 and TRBJ2-5, is KAGVTQTPRYLIKTRGQQVTLSCSPISGHRSVSWYQQTPGQGLQFLFEYFSETQRNKGNFPGRFSGRQFSNSRSEMNVSTLELGDSALYLCASSLDRKAGETQYFGPGTRLLVL.